The 30 T cell receptor beta chains given below trace back to one sample, sequenced in a study of cytomegalovirus exposure and HLA in healthy donors (dated by TCRdb to between 2016 and 2019). Libraries were built with the immunoSEQ multiplex PCR assay. A mixture of 60 forward primers for TCR Vbeta segments and 13 reverse primers for TCR Jbeta segments was used in the multiplex PCR. TCRdb mirrors the immuneACCESS table, restricted to in-frame sequences. Some clones are absent from its copies; in checked studies, under half trace to an unresolved V gene, and the reason for the others is unknown. For this sample there are under 150,000 clones; over 65% appear just once. Together, the top ten hold under 2% of the sample. The sequencing sample was made of PBMCs. These receptors all stem from a female donor in good health and CMV-seropositive.

The chain joins TRBV6-6 to TRBJ2-7; tentatively, D is TRBD2 (5 bases). CDR1 is MNHNY and CDR2 is SVGAGI in the germline V gene (reference sequence). V was pared by 0 bases and J by 9 bases, with 15 bases between. CDR3 length: 14 residues. The CDR3 coding sequence is TGTGCCAGCAGTTACTCGGGAGTTCGTTGGGGGCAGTACTTC. Translated, it gives CASSYSGVRWGQYF.

The chain carries TRBV6-5 and TRBJ2-1, with 8 bases matching TRBD2. J lost 7 bases, V lost 3 bases, and 11 bases had no gene match. CDR1 and CDR2 (germline): MNHEY, SVGAGI. CDR3 length: 16 amino acids. This CDR3 reads CASSYGSGSVRNEQFF. The DNA of the CDR3 is TGTGCCAGCAGTTATGGGAGCGGGAGTGTAAGAAATGAGCAGTTCTTC.

This chain uses TRBV6-5 with TRBJ1-2; 9 bases are shared with TRBD1. The length of the CDR3 is 15 residues. V shed 2 bases, J shed 7 bases, and the junction held 8 bases outside the gene matches. Germline CDR1 reads MNHEY; CDR2 reads SVGAGI. The CDR3 spells CASSYRDRAAAGYTF. The CDR3 nucleotides are TGTGCCAGCAGTTACCGGGACAGGGCTGCAGCTGGCTACACCTTC.

The chain employs TRBV29-1 and TRBJ2-3; 9 nucleotides agree with TRBD2. Trimming at V came to 4 bases and at J to 6 bases, leaving 14 bases not matched to a gene. Germline CDR1 SQVTM, CDR2 ANQGSEA. This CDR3 is built from 16 residues. The CDR3 nucleotides are TGCAGCGTTGTGGGGGGGGAGCGGGGGGCCGGGGATACGCAGTATTTT. This translates into CSVVGGERGAGDTQYF.

This clone appeared a single time. The chain links TRBV28 to TRBJ2-5; 8 bases are shared with TRBD2. Germline CDR1 and CDR2: MDHEN and SYDVKM. V trimming: 3 bases; J trimming: 4 bases; junction bases outside the gene matches: 4. The CDR3 is 14 residues long. The CDR3 DNA reads as TGTGCCAGCAGTTTGTCGGGACTAGTAGAGACCCAGTACTTC. Translating it yields CASSLSGLVETQYF.

The rearrangement uses TRBV5-4 and TRBJ2-1; 8 bases agree with TRBD2. The CDR3 has 15 residues. The germline gives CDR1 SGHNT, CDR2 YYREEE (reference sequence). V shed 4 bases and J 0 bases; nucleotides not matched to a gene: 3. The CDR3 is CASSPTSGSYNEQFF. CDR3 sequence (DNA): TGTGCCAGCAGCCCAACTAGCGGCTCCTACAATGAGCAGTTCTTC.

The V call is TRBV7-9, the J call TRBJ1-6; TRBD1 aligns across 7 bases. V shed 9 bases and J 7 bases; nucleotides not matched to a gene: 6. The CDR3 is 13 residues long. The V gene's germline CDR1 is SEHNR and CDR2 FQNEAQ (reference sequence). CDR3 amino acids: CASNRGGNSPLHF. The CDR3 region has the DNA TGTGCCAGTAACAGGGGTGGGAATTCACCCCTCCACTTT.

The chain uses TRBV5-1 and TRBJ1-2; D uncertain. The CDR3 spans 14 residues. The V end was cut by 0 bases, the J end by 2 bases, with 8 bases between. Germline values: CDR1 SGHRS, CDR2 YFSETQ. The CDR3 DNA reads as TGCGCCAGCAGCTTGGCGGCGGAGAACTATGGCTACACCTTC. This gives the protein CASSLAAENYGYTF. Variable domain in full (rest from reference TRBV5-1 and TRBJ1-2): KAGVTQTPRYLIKTRGQQVTLSCSPISGHRSVSWYQQTPGQGLQFLFEYFSETQRNKGNFPGRFSGRQFSNSRSEMNVSTLELGDSALYLCASSLAAENYGYTFGSGTRLTVV.

This chain links TRBV28 with TRBJ2-2, with 9 bases matching TRBD2. The CDR3 length is 14 residues. Looked up from germline, CDR1 is MDHEN and CDR2 is SYDVKM. The V and J ends lost 6 bases and 7 bases, in that order; junction bases with no gene match: 6. The CDR3 coding sequence is TGTGCCAGCAGAGGGGTAGCGGGAGTCGGGGAGCTGTTTTTT. Protein product: CASRGVAGVGELFF.

The gene calls are TRBV7-2 and TRBJ2-5; D not resolved. The CDR3 runs to 13 residues. V lost 2 bases to trimming and J lost 2 bases, with 6 bases between them. Germline CDR1 and CDR2: SGHTA and FQGNSA. DNA for the CDR3: TGTGCCAGCAGCTTACAGAGGCAAGAGACCCAGTACTTC. Its protein is CASSLQRQETQYF.

The rearrangement links TRBV18 to TRBJ1-5, with a tentative D call TRBD1 (6 bases). V lost 3 bases and J 4 bases, leaving 16 bases between the germline ends. Germline V gene sequence: CDR1 KGHSH, CDR2 LQKENI. The CDR3 consists of 16 residues. The CDR3 is CASSPDSFLGNQPQHF. The CDR3 DNA reads TGTGCCAGCTCACCGGACAGTTTTCTAGGTAATCAGCCCCAGCATTTT.

V usage is TRBV6-1 and J usage is TRBJ1-2; weak D call: TRBD1 (5 bases). The CDR3 is 12 residues long. Germline values: CDR1 MNHNS, CDR2 SASEGT. The ends were cut back, 3 bases at V and 4 bases at J, with 6 bases in the middle. CDR3 nucleotide sequence: TGTGCCAGCAGTGACAGGGCCTATGGCTACACCTTC. Encoded protein: CASSDRAYGYTF.

The rearrangement links TRBV5-4 to TRBJ2-7, with TRBD2 as a possible D gene (5 bases). Trimming removed 0 bases from V and 6 bases from J, with 10 bases in between. Per germline, CDR1 SGHNT and CDR2 YYREEE (reference sequence). The CDR3 spans 13 residues. CDR3: CASSLASEGEQYF. Written as DNA, the CDR3 is TGTGCCAGCAGCTTGGCCAGCGAGGGCGAGCAGTACTTC.

The chain couples TRBV7-9 to TRBJ1-2; 9 bases map to TRBD1. The germline V gene encodes CDR1 SEHNR and CDR2 FQNEAQ (reference sequence). The CDR3 loop spans 13 amino acids. The V and J ends lost 3 bases and 8 bases, in that order; junction bases with no gene match: 4. The CDR3 protein is CASSFGDREGYTF. The CDR3 nucleotides read TGTGCCAGCAGCTTTGGGGACAGGGAAGGCTACACCTTC.

This clone came up a few times. This CDR3 reads CASHSTGTARNYNSPLHF. The CDR3, as DNA: TGTGCCAGCCATTCGACCGGGACAGCACGGAATTATAATTCACCCCTCCACTTT. The genes are TRBV5-6 and TRBJ1-6, with TRBD1 matching 7 bases. The CDR3 runs to 18 residues. The germline V gene encodes CDR1 SGHDT and CDR2 YYEEEE. Germline trimming cut 7 bases from V and 4 bases from J; bases unmatched to any gene: 17.

On this clone itself: At the DNA level, this CDR3 is encoded by other sequences in the same sample as well. The chain employs TRBV5-1 and TRBJ1-1; tentatively, D is TRBD1 (5 bases). From germline, CDR1 is SGHRS and CDR2 YFSETQ. The CDR3 length is 14 residues. V was shortened by 1 base and J by 1 base, with 8 bases between the two germline ends. This chain's CDR3 is CASSLRGTNTEAFF. The CDR3 nucleotides read TGCGCCAGCAGCTTGCGGGGGACGAACACTGAAGCTTTCTTT.

The V call is TRBV9, the J call TRBJ2-3; D call uncertain. CDR3 size: 13 residues. The germline V gene has CDR1 SGDLS and CDR2 YYNGEE. Trimming cost V 2 bases and J 4 bases, with 8 bases left between them. The CDR3 sequence is CASSVSSADTQYF. The CDR3 region has the DNA TGTGCCAGCAGCGTTTCTAGTGCAGATACGCAGTATTTT. Full variable domain (rest looked up from reference TRBV9 and TRBJ2-3): DSGVTQTPKHLITATGQRVTLRCSPRSGDLSVYWYQQSLDQGLQFLIQYYNGEERAKGNILERFSAQQFPDLHSELNLSSLELGDSALYFCASSVSSADTQYFGPGTRLTVL.

In nucleotides, the CDR3 is TGTGCCAGCAGCCCGACGGGGAGCTCTGGAAACACCATATATTTT. Its translation: CASSPTGSSGNTIYF. The rearrangement links TRBV7-7 to TRBJ1-3; no clear D. The CDR3 spans 15 residues. V gave up 5 bases and J gave up 0 bases, with 11 bases separating them. Looked up from germline, CDR1 is SSHAT and CDR2 is FNYEAQ (reference sequence).

This clone was seen a handful of times. This chain joins TRBV6-1 and TRBJ2-7; 11 bases match TRBD2. V shed 8 bases, J shed 7 bases, and the junction held 7 bases outside the gene matches. The germline CDR1 and CDR2 sequences are MNHNS and SASEGT. The CDR3 contains 13 residues. CDR3 sequence reads: CASHRSGGEEQYF. In DNA form, the CDR3 reads TGTGCCAGCCATCGTAGCGGGGGGGAGGAGCAGTACTTC.

J is TRBJ1-1 and V is TRBV2; 8 nucleotides line up with TRBD1. The V segment lost 6 bases and the J segment 10 bases; nucleotides outside the gene matches: 4. The CDR3 runs to 11 residues. The V gene's germline CDR1 is SNHLY and CDR2 FYNNEI. CDR3 in DNA: TGTGCCAGCAGGGAACAGGGGGGAGCTTTCTTT. Translating it yields CASREQGGAFF.

The chain couples TRBV19 to TRBJ2-1, with 14 bases aligning to TRBD2. J gave up 7 bases and V 9 bases, and 8 bases lay outside the gene matches. The CDR3 loop spans 15 amino acids. CDR1 and CDR2 from the germline V gene are LNHDA and SQIVND (reference sequence). CDR3 loop: CARRLWTSGRNEQFF. The CDR3 DNA follows: TGTGCCAGGAGACTCTGGACTAGCGGGAGGAATGAGCAGTTCTTC.

This clone is a singleton in its sample. J is TRBJ2-7 and V is TRBV7-6; maybe TRBD2 (5 bases). Germline V lookup: CDR1 SGHVS, CDR2 FNYEAQ. The germline V and J ends were trimmed by 5 bases and 2 bases, with 13 bases remaining between them. The CDR3 runs to 14 residues. CDR3 bases: TGTGCCAGCAGCCCCACACCGACTACCTACGAGCAGTACTTC. Protein product: CASSPTPTTYEQYF.

The chain links TRBV18 to TRBJ2-7, with TRBD1 matching over 8 bases. The CDR3 runs to 13 residues. The ends lost 0 bases at V and 10 bases at J; junction bases unmatched: 5. Looked up from germline, CDR1 is KGHSH and CDR2 is LQKENI. The CDR3 DNA follows: TGTGCCAGCTCACCACCGGGACAGGTCGAACAGTACTTC. Protein sequence: CASSPPGQVEQYF.

This clone turned up a few times. CDR3 region: CASSRGAGDTDTQYF. For the CDR3, the DNA is TGTGCCAGCAGCAGGGGAGCGGGGGACACAGATACGCAGTATTTT. V usage is TRBV6-4 and J usage is TRBJ2-3; TRBD2 agrees at 8 bases. V trimming: 6 bases; J trimming: 2 bases; junction bases outside the gene matches: 7. The germline gives CDR1 MRHNA, CDR2 SNTAGT. CDR3 length: 15 amino acids.

The rearrangement joins TRBV9 to TRBJ2-1; D is perhaps TRBD2 (5 bases). This CDR3 has 14 residues. V was shortened by 3 bases and J by 7 bases, with 14 bases between the two germline ends. Germline CDR1 reads SGDLS; CDR2 reads YYNGEE. Here the CDR3 DNA reads TGTGCCAGCAGCGCCCAGACGGGGTTAAATGAGCAGTTCTTC. Amino acids: CASSAQTGLNEQFF.

This clone has just a few counts. The rearrangement links TRBV19 to TRBJ2-5; 10 bases line up with TRBD1. In germline, CDR1 is LNHDA, CDR2 SQIVND (reference sequence). This CDR3 comprises 13 residues. Germline trimming cut 6 bases from V and 11 bases from J; bases unmatched to any gene: 9. The CDR3 sequence is CASSRTGGGRQYF. CDR3 DNA: TGTGCCAGTAGCAGGACAGGGGGAGGTCGGCAGTACTTC.

The rearrangement links TRBV12-5 to TRBJ2-2; 7 positions agree with TRBD2. The V gene end was trimmed by 6 bases and the J gene end by 0 bases; junction bases not matched to a gene: 4. The germline V gene encodes CDR1 LGHNT and CDR2 FRNRAP. The CDR3 is 15 residues long. The CDR3 sequence: CASGQGLPNTGELFF. The CDR3 DNA is TGTGCTAGTGGCCAGGGACTACCGAACACCGGGGAGCTGTTTTTT.

The chain employs TRBV4-1 and TRBJ1-6; 7 bases are a match to TRBD1. There are 20 residues in the CDR3. Germline V gene lookup returns CDR1 MGHRA and CDR2 YSYEKL. With V trimmed by 1 base and J by 0 bases, 12 bases remained unmatched. CDR3 nucleotides: TGCGCCAGCAGCCAAGGAATCCGAGTGACAGGGAGCTCCTATAATTCACCCCTCCACTTT. As protein: CASSQGIRVTGSSYNSPLHF.

The chain uses TRBV5-6 and TRBJ2-7; 9 bases are shared with TRBD2. CDR3 length equals 15 residues. V dropped 1 base and J dropped 5; count of bases not matched to a gene: 7. Germline V CDR1 and CDR2: SGHDT, YYEEEE. CDR3 bases: TGTGCCAGCAGCTTGTGGCGCGGGAGGGCCGACGAGCAGTACTTC. This codes for CASSLWRGRADEQYF.

The J gene is TRBJ1-2, the V gene TRBV6-6; TRBD1 might be the D (5 bases). V lost 4 bases and J lost 1, with 13 bases in between. This CDR3 is 15 amino acids long. The germline CDR1 and CDR2 sequences are MNHNY and SVGAGI (reference sequence). CDR3 protein: CASSLRQSNNYGYTF. The CDR3, as DNA: TGTGCCAGCAGTTTACGACAGTCGAATAACTATGGCTACACCTTC.